The 31 T cell receptor beta chains below all came from one sample that was sequenced in a study of response to subunit inactivated influenza vaccine. One entry per CDR3 protein results from TCRdb running MiXCR on the RT-PCR reads. This table holds more than 600,000 distinct CDR3 sequences, about a fifth found once. Specimen: PBMCs from blood, collected about 5 days after vaccination. Receptor source: a man aged 50 or older who received an inactivated influenza vaccine.

The V call is TRBV20-1, the J call TRBJ2-2; D may be TRBD1 (5 bases). From germline, CDR1 is DFQATT and CDR2 SNEGSKA (reference sequence). The CDR3 covers 13 residues. V lost 4 bases and J 7 bases, leaving 13 bases between the germline ends. The CDR3 reads CSAISRAGGELFF. The CDR3 nucleotides are TGCAGTGCTATAAGCAGGGCCGGCGGGGAGCTGTTTTTT.

The J gene is TRBJ2-6, the V gene TRBV20-1; D is tentatively TRBD1 or TRBD2 (7 bases each). The CDR3 sequence is 17 residues long. V dropped 1 base and J dropped 2 bases, with 15 bases sitting between them. Germline assignment: CDR1 DFQATT and CDR2 SNEGSKA (reference sequence). The CDR3 sequence: CSARGRGRGPGANVLTF. CDR3 bases: TGCAGTGCTAGAGGGAGGGGGCGGGGGCCTGGGGCCAACGTCCTGACTTTC.

A few counts support this clonotype. The chain links TRBV5-1 to TRBJ1-1; D unresolved. The germline gives CDR1 SGHRS, CDR2 YFSETQ. The CDR3 contains 13 residues. V was trimmed by 0 bases and J by 4 bases, leaving 7 bases between them. CDR3 coding DNA: TGCGCCAGCAGCTTGGGTATTGCCACTGAAGCTTTCTTT. It is translated as CASSLGIATEAFF.

The sample holds a few counts of this clonotype. V is TRBV11-1 and J is TRBJ2-2; 9 nucleotides align to TRBD2. This CDR3 region has 18 residues. With V trimmed by 1 base and J by 0 bases, 6 bases remained unmatched. Germline assignment: CDR1 SGHAT and CDR2 FQDESV (reference sequence). The CDR3 reads CASSLGVLAGTNTGELFF. As DNA, the CDR3 is TGTGCCAGCAGCTTAGGCGTCCTAGCGGGGACGAACACCGGGGAGCTGTTTTTT.

The chain uses TRBV3-1 and TRBJ2-1, with a possible D match to TRBD1 (6 bases). CDR3 length equals 19 residues. Trimming cost V 3 bases and J 5 bases, with 26 bases left between them. Germline V lookup: CDR1 LGHDT, CDR2 YNNKEL (reference sequence). The CDR3 region is CASSHDTGLGSDVHNEQFF. CDR3 coding DNA: TGTGCCAGCAGCCATGATACAGGGCTTGGGTCCGACGTTCACAATGAGCAGTTCTTC.

This clonotype was observed a few times. The V and J genes are TRBV3-1 and TRBJ2-5, with TRBD2 identical over 11 bases. The junction had 3 bases not matched to a gene; V was cut back by 1 base and J by 2 bases. This CDR3 comprises 16 residues. Germline V gene data show CDR1 as LGHDT and CDR2 as YNNKEL (reference sequence). The CDR3 nucleotides read TGTGCCAGCAGCCAAGGGGTAGCGGGAGGGCAAGAGACCCAGTACTTC. This codes for CASSQGVAGGQETQYF.

The gene calls are TRBV10-3 and TRBJ2-3; no clear D gene. The CDR3 extends over 14 amino acids. Looked up from germline, CDR1 is ENHRY and CDR2 is SYGVKD. With 3 bases removed from V and 3 bases from J, the gap between germline ends came to 10 bases. DNA of the CDR3: TGTGCCATCAGTGAAGGCTGGGAAACAGATACGCAGTATTTT. This gives the protein CAISEGWETDTQYF.

The sample holds a few counts of this clonotype. The chain recombines TRBV28 with TRBJ1-2, with 12 bases lining up with TRBD1. Per the germline V gene, CDR1 is MDHEN and CDR2 is SYDVKM. Trimming removed 6 bases from V and 7 bases from J; junction bases left unmatched: 12. CDR3 length equals 16 residues. CDR3 protein: CASSPLPGQGAVGYTF. As DNA, the CDR3 is TGTGCCAGCAGCCCTTTGCCGGGACAGGGGGCTGTTGGCTACACCTTC.

The chain links TRBV1 to TRBJ2-4; TRBD2, the D gene given by the table, was not confirmed from the DNA. TRBV1 is annotated as a pseudogene. This CDR3 spans 14 amino acids. In DNA form, the CDR3 reads TGCACCAGCAGCCTGCTAGCGGGGGGTCAAATTCAGTACTTC. Translated: CTSSLLAGGQIQYF.

Only a few counts were recorded for this clonotype. The chain joins TRBV19 to TRBJ2-7; 7 bases fit TRBD1. The V and J ends lost 5 bases and 0 bases, in that order; junction bases with no gene match: 7. Germline values: CDR1 LNHDA, CDR2 SQIVND (reference sequence). The CDR3 is 15 residues long. This chain's CDR3 is CASSSQDRSSYEQYF. The CDR3 DNA is TGTGCCAGTAGTTCCCAGGACAGGAGCTCCTACGAGCAGTACTTC. The variable domain in full, with the rest retrieved from reference TRBV19 and TRBJ2-7, is DGGITQSPKYLFRKEGQNVTLSCEQNLNHDAMYWYRQDPGQGLRLIYYSQIVNDFQKGDIAEGYSVSREKKESFPLTVTSAQKNPTAFYLCASSSQDRSSYEQYFGPGTRLTVT.

The CDR3 sequence: CSAINDRLISGNTIYF. The DNA of the CDR3 is TGCAGTGCAATTAACGACAGGTTAATCTCTGGAAACACCATATATTTT. The J gene is TRBJ1-3, the V gene TRBV20-1; TRBD1 is a possible D gene (6 bases). Trimming cost V 6 bases and J 0 bases, with 18 bases left between them. The CDR3 loop spans 16 amino acids. Germline-derived CDR1 and CDR2 are DFQATT and SNEGSKA (reference sequence).

The chain is built from TRBV29-1 and TRBJ2-7; the D gene is possibly TRBD1 (5 bases). V shed 5 bases and J shed 3 bases, with 11 bases lying between them. Germline CDR1 reads SQVTM; CDR2 reads ANQGSEA. The CDR3 is made up of 12 amino acids. The CDR3 coding sequence is TGCAGCGTTCTGACAGAGATCTACGAGCAGTACTTC. This translates into CSVLTEIYEQYF.

The V gene is TRBV10-3, the J gene TRBJ1-5; a possible D gene is TRBD1 (6 bases). V was trimmed by 11 bases and J by 7 bases, leaving 18 bases between them. This CDR3 region has 13 residues. From germline, CDR1 is ENHRY and CDR2 SYGVKD. The CDR3 DNA reads TGTGCCTCGCAGGGGACGGGTGGGCAGCCCCAGCATTTT. Translating it yields CASQGTGGQPQHF.

The V gene is TRBV10-3, the J gene TRBJ2-2, with 12 bases that match TRBD2. V shed 10 bases, J shed 7 bases, and the junction held 7 bases outside the gene matches. The CDR3 extends over 14 amino acids. Germline V gene lookup returns CDR1 ENHRY and CDR2 SYGVKD. The CDR3 region has the DNA TGTGCCACTTGGACTAGCGGGGATCACGGGGAGCTGTTTTTT. Its protein product is CATWTSGDHGELFF.

The V and J genes are TRBV5-1 and TRBJ1-1, with 9 nucleotides matching TRBD1. V shed 1 base and J 1 base; nucleotides not matched to a gene: 5. CDR1 and CDR2 (germline): SGHRS, YFSETQ. This CDR3 spans 16 amino acids. The CDR3 DNA sequence: TGCGCCAGCAGCTTGTTGGGACAGGGTACGAACACTGAAGCTTTCTTT. It encodes CASSLLGQGTNTEAFF.

Comment on this clonotype: It may be a read error: a sequence one base away is much more abundant. This CDR3 is CATSEPKGREQYF. In DNA form, the CDR3 reads TGTGCCACCAGTGAGCCAAAGGGACGCGAGCAGTACTTC. The chain employs TRBV24-1 and TRBJ2-7; tentatively, D is TRBD1 or TRBD2 (5 bases each). The V gene's germline CDR1 is KGHDR and CDR2 SFDVKD. The CDR3 length is 13 residues. Between the trimmed V and J ends, which lost 4 bases and 6 bases, there was a span of 12 bases.

This clonotype was recorded a few times. The chain links TRBV5-1 to TRBJ1-4; maybe TRBD1 (5 bases). The V gene lost 0 bases and the J gene lost 14 bases, with 20 bases spanning the gap. The germline gives CDR1 SGHRS, CDR2 YFSETQ. This CDR3 contains 15 residues. The CDR3 reads CASSLGGSDEFGLFF. Written as DNA, the CDR3 is TGCGCCAGCAGCTTGGGGGGCTCCGACGAATTCGGGCTGTTTTTT.

CDR3 sequence reads: CASSPRDRGGETQYF. As DNA, the CDR3 is TGTGCCAGCAGCCCCCGGGACAGGGGGGGCGAGACCCAGTACTTC. This sequence joins TRBV4-2 and TRBJ2-5; 11 bases agree with TRBD1. The CDR3 is made up of 15 amino acids. J was trimmed by 5 bases and V by 4 bases; bases with no gene match: 6. CDR1 is LGHNA, CDR2 YNFKEQ, per germline.

The chain has TRBV7-2 and TRBJ2-1, with unresolved D. Trimming pared 5 bases from V and 8 bases from J, leaving 10 bases between. The CDR3 has 12 residues. Per germline, CDR1 SGHTA and CDR2 FQGNSA. The CDR3 DNA follows: TGTGCCAGCAGCCCCACTTTTTATGAGCAGTTCTTC. This encodes CASSPTFYEQFF.

This clonotype was seen at least ten times. This chain connects TRBV4-1 to TRBJ2-5; D possibly uses TRBD1 or TRBD2 (5 bases each). The CDR3 totals 15 residues. The ends were cut back, 5 bases at V and 7 bases at J, with 20 bases in the middle. Germline V gene lookup returns CDR1 MGHRA and CDR2 YSYEKL. CDR3 sequence (DNA): TGCGCCAGCAGCACCCCGGGACGCACCACGGGGACCCAGTACTTC. Protein: CASSTPGRTTGTQYF.

The chain uses TRBV7-2 and TRBJ1-1, with 8 bases lining up with TRBD1. Germline CDR1 SGHTA, CDR2 FQGNSA. The CDR3 runs to 15 residues. Trimming cost V 1 base and J 4 bases; bases outside gene matches: 5. This chain's CDR3 is CASSLEDRASTEAFF. The CDR3 DNA sequence: TGTGCCAGCAGCTTAGAGGACAGGGCGAGCACTGAAGCTTTCTTT.

The rearrangement links TRBV4-3 to TRBJ2-5; 7 nucleotides align to TRBD2. The CDR3 loop spans 17 amino acids. The V and J ends lost 5 bases and 2 bases, in that order; junction bases with no gene match: 14. Germline CDR1 LGHNA, CDR2 YSLEER. This chain's CDR3 is CASSEIYLAAPQETQYF. CDR3 sequence (DNA): TGCGCCAGCAGCGAGATATACCTAGCGGCTCCTCAAGAGACCCAGTACTTC.

Only a few counts were recorded for this clonotype. The gene calls are TRBV7-9 and TRBJ2-7, with TRBD2 matching over 10 bases. The V and J ends lost 5 bases and 2 bases, in that order; junction bases with no gene match: 9. Per the germline V gene, CDR1 is SEHNR and CDR2 is FQNEAQ (reference sequence). The CDR3 sequence is 16 residues long. The CDR3 loop reads CASSIIAGGLPYEQYF. DNA of the CDR3: TGTGCCAGCAGCATCATAGCGGGAGGCCTCCCCTACGAGCAGTACTTC.

In its sample, this clonotype was seen a few times. This chain uses TRBV2 with TRBJ2-1; D perhaps matches TRBD2 (6 bases). The CDR3 consists of 15 residues. Trimming pared 7 bases from V and 12 bases from J, leaving 25 bases between. CDR1 is SNHLY and CDR2 is FYNNEI in the germline V gene. The CDR3 nucleotides read TGTGCCAGCACCCCCTCCGGTGGGCTAGCCGGGAGGCAGTTCTTC. It translates to CASTPSGGLAGRQFF.

This clonotype was found a few times. The gene calls are TRBV12-3 or TRBV12-4 and TRBJ1-5, with D unclear. CDR3 size: 15 residues. Trimming took off 6 bases at V and 0 bases at J, with 12 bases between the two ends. The CDR3 coding sequence is TGTGCCAGCAGCCCAAGCGGGGATAGCAATCAGCCCCAGCATTTT. It codes for CASSPSGDSNQPQHF.

The chain couples TRBV5-1 to TRBJ2-5, with 9 bases lining up with TRBD1. The CDR3 spans 14 residues. Germline V gene sequence: CDR1 SGHRS, CDR2 YFSETQ. The ends lost 8 bases at V and 1 base at J; junction bases unmatched: 6. In DNA, the CDR3 is TGCGCCAGTGGGACAGGGACACTCCAAGAGACCCAGTACTTC. Translation: CASGTGTLQETQYF.

With regard to this clonotype: The junction does not match germline at one end; this may be a read error. The chain couples TRBV3-1 to TRBJ1-6; 8 bases are a match to TRBD1. The CDR3 covers 14 residues. Germline V gives CDR1 LGHDT, CDR2 YNNKEL (reference sequence). CDR3 bases: TGTGCCAGCAGACAAGGACAGGGAAATTCACCCCTCCACTTT. Protein product: CASRQGQGNSPLHF.

The CDR3 spells CSVTRRLTNYGYTF. CDR3 coding DNA: TGCAGCGTGACCAGACGGTTGACTAACTATGGCTACACCTTC. V usage is TRBV29-1 and J usage is TRBJ1-2, with D hard to call. V was clipped by 6 bases and J by 0 bases, with 14 bases between them. Germline assignment: CDR1 SQVTM and CDR2 ANQGSEA. The CDR3 totals 14 residues.

The chain uses TRBV19 and TRBJ2-2, with 12 positions matching TRBD2. The CDR3 has 16 amino acids. J was trimmed by 5 bases and V by 5 bases; bases with no gene match: 6. Germline V lookup: CDR1 LNHDA, CDR2 SQIVND (reference sequence). DNA for the CDR3: TGTGCCAGTAGTCTAGCGGGAGGGCCTCGAACCGGGGAGCTGTTTTTT. As protein: CASSLAGGPRTGELFF.

This clonotype was observed a handful of times. This chain links TRBV6-1 with TRBJ1-5; D not certain. The germline CDR1 and CDR2 sequences are MNHNS and SASEGT. The CDR3 loop spans 13 amino acids. V lost 6 bases and J lost 4, with 10 bases in between. The CDR3 here is CASRPPGNQPQHF. The CDR3 DNA sequence: TGTGCCAGCAGGCCCCCCGGAAATCAGCCCCAGCATTTT.

The genes are TRBV28 and TRBJ2-3; D gene uncertain. This CDR3 has 16 amino acids. V lost 6 bases and J lost 0, with 16 bases in between. Germline-derived CDR1 and CDR2 are MDHEN and SYDVKM. CDR3 loop: CASRIAGLVSTDTQYF. In DNA, the CDR3 is TGTGCCAGCAGGATCGCCGGGCTAGTTAGCACAGATACGCAGTATTTT. Full variable domain (outside the CDR3, taken from reference TRBV28 and TRBJ2-3): DVKVTQSSRYLVKRTGEKVFLECVQDMDHENMFWYRQDPGLGLRLIYFSYDVKMKEKGDIPEGYSVSREKKERFSLILESASTNQTSMYLCASRIAGLVSTDTQYFGPGTRLTVL.